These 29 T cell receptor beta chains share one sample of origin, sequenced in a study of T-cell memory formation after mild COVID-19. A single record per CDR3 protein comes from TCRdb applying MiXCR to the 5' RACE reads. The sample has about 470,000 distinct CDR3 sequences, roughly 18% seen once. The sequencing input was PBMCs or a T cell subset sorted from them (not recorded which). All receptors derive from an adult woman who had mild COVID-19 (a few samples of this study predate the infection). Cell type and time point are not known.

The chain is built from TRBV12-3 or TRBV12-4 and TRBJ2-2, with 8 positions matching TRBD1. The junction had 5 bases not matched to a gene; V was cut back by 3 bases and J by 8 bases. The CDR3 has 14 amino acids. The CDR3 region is CASSLGQARGELFF. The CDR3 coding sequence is TGTGCCAGCAGTTTGGGACAGGCCCGGGGGGAGCTGTTTTTT.

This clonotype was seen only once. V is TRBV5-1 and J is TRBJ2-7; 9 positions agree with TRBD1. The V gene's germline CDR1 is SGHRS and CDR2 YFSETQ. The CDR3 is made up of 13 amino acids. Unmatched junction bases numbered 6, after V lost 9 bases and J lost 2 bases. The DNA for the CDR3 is TGCGCCACCTCGACAGGGGGTCCCTACGAGCAGTACTTC. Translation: CATSTGGPYEQYF. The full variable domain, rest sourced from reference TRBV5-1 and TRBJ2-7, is KAGVTQTPRYLIKTRGQQVTLSCSPISGHRSVSWYQQTPGQGLQFLFEYFSETQRNKGNFPGRFSGRQFSNSRSEMNVSTLELGDSALYLCATSTGGPYEQYFGPGTRLTVT.

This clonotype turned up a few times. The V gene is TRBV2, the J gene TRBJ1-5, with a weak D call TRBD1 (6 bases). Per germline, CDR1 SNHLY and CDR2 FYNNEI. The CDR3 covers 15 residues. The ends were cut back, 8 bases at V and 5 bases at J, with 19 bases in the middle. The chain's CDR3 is CASGRGRAKDQPQHF. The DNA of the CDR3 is TGTGCCAGCGGGAGGGGGAGGGCGAAGGATCAGCCCCAGCATTTT. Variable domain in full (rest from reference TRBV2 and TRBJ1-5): EPEVTQTPSHQVTQMGQEVILRCVPISNHLYFYWYRQILGQKVEFLVSFYNNEISEKSEIFDDQFSVERPDGSNFTLKIRSTKLEDSAMYFCASGRGRAKDQPQHFGDGTRLSIL.

The CDR3 nucleotides are TGTGCCAGCAGCTCCCTCATATCAACCTCCTACAATGAGCAGTTCTTC. This translates into CASSSLISTSYNEQFF. The J gene is TRBJ2-1, the V gene TRBV7-8; D not certain. The CDR3 runs 16 residues. The V end was cut by 4 bases, the J end by 0 bases, with 13 bases between. Germline V CDR1 and CDR2: SGHVS, FQNEAQ.

The CDR3 DNA reads TGCGCCAGCAGCTTGGATAGCGGGGGTAACTACGAGCAGTACTTC. Translated, it gives CASSLDSGGNYEQYF. The chain combines TRBV5-1 with TRBJ2-7, with 9 bases that match TRBD2. The V and J ends lost 0 bases and 3 bases, in that order; junction bases with no gene match: 4. Germline V gene lookup returns CDR1 SGHRS and CDR2 YFSETQ. This CDR3 comprises 15 residues.

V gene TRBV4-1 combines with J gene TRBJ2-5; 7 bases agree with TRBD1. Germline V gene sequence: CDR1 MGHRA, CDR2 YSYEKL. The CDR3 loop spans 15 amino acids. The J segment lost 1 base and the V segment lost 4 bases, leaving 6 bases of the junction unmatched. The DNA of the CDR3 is TGCGCCAGCAGCCTTCTGACAGGGCCCCAAGAGACCCAGTACTTC. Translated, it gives CASSLLTGPQETQYF.

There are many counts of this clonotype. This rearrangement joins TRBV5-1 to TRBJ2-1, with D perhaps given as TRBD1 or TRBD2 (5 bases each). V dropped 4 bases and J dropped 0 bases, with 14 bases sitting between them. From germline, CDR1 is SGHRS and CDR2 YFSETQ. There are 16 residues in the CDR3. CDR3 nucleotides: TGCGCCAGCAGCCCCCTCAAGGGGAGCTCCTACAATGAGCAGTTCTTC. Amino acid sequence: CASSPLKGSSYNEQFF.

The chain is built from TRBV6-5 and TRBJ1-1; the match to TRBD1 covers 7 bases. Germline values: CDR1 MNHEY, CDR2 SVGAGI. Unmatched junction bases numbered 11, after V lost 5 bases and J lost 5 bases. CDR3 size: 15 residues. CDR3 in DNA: TGTGCCAGCAGTGGGGGGGGGGGACAGCATACTGAAGCTTTCTTT. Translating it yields CASSGGGGQHTEAFF.

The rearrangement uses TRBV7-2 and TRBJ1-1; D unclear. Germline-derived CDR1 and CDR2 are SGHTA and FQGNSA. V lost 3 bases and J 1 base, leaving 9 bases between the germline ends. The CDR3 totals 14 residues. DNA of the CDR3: TGTGCCAGCAGCTTCGCGGGCTGGAACACTGAAGCTTTCTTT. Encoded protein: CASSFAGWNTEAFF.

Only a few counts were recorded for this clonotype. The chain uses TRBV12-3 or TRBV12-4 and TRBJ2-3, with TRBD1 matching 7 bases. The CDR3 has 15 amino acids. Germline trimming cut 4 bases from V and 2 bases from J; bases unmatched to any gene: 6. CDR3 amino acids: CASSSGQTHTDTQYF. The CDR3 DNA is TGTGCCAGCAGTTCGGGACAGACCCACACAGATACGCAGTATTTT.

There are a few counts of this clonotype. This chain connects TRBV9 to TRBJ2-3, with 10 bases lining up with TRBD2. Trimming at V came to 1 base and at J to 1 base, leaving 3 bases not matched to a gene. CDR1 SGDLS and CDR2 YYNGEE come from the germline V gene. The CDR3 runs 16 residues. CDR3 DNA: TGTGCCAGCAGCGTACCTCTAGCGGGGGGCACAGATACGCAGTATTTT. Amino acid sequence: CASSVPLAGGTDTQYF.

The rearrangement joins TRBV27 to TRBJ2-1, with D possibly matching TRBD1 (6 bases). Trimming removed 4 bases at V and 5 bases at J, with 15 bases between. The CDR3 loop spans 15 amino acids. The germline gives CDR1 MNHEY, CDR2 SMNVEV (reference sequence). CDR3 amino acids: CASSSLRTADNEQFF. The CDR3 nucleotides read TGTGCCAGCAGTTCTCTGAGGACAGCTGACAATGAGCAGTTCTTC.

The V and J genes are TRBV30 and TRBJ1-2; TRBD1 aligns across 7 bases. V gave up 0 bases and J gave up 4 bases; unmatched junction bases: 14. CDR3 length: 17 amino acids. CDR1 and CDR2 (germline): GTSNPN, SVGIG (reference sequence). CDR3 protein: CAWSVASYRGAIYGYTF. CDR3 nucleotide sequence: TGTGCCTGGAGTGTAGCCTCCTACAGGGGCGCCATCTATGGCTACACCTTC.

The CDR3 loop is CASSYTGTPEAFF. The CDR3 DNA reads TGTGCCAGCAGTTACACGGGGACACCGGAAGCTTTCTTT. The chain employs TRBV6-5 and TRBJ1-1, with a possible D match to TRBD1 (6 bases). The V end lost 2 bases, the J end lost 8 bases, and 12 bases lay between the germline ends. Per germline, CDR1 MNHEY and CDR2 SVGAGI. The CDR3 is made up of 13 amino acids.

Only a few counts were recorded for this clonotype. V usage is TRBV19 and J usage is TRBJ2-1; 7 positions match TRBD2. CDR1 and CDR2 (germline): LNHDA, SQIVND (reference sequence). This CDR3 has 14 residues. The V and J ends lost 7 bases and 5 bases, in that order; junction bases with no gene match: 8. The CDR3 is CASKRGEGNNEQFF. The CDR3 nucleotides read TGTGCCAGTAAACGGGGGGAGGGGAACAATGAGCAGTTCTTC.

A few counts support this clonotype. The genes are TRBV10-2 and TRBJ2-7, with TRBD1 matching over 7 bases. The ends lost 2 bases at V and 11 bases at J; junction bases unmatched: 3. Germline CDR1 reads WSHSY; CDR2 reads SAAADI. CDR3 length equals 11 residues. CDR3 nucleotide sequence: TGCGCCAGCAGTGAGGAGGGGGCAAAGTACTTC. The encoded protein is CASSEEGAKYF.

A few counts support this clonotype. The CDR3 DNA is TGTGCGGTAGGGACTACCCACTCCTACGAGCAGTACTTC. This encodes CAVGTTHSYEQYF. This sequence joins TRBV25-1 and TRBJ2-7; 7 bases are a match to TRBD2. Germline lookup yields CDR1 MGHDK and CDR2 SYGVNS. CDR3 size: 13 residues.

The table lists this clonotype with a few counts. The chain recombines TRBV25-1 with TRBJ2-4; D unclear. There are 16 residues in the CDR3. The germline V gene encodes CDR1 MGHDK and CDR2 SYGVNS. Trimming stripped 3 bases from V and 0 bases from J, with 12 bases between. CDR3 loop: CASSDVDGGAKNIQYF. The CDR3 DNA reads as TGTGCCAGCAGTGACGTCGACGGCGGAGCCAAAAACATTCAGTACTTC.

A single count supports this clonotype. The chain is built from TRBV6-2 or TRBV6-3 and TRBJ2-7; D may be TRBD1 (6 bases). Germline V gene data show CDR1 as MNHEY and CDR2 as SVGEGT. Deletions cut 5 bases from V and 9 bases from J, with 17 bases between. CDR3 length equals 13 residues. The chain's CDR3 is CASSQGQTTGQYF. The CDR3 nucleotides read TGTGCCAGCAGTCAAGGACAGACCACAGGGCAGTACTTC.

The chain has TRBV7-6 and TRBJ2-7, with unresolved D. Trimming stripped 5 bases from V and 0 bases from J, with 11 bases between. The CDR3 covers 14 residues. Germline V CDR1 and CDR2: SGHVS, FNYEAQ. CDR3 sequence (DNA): TGTGCCAGCAGCCCTTGGACGGCCTCCTACGAGCAGTACTTC. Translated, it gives CASSPWTASYEQYF.

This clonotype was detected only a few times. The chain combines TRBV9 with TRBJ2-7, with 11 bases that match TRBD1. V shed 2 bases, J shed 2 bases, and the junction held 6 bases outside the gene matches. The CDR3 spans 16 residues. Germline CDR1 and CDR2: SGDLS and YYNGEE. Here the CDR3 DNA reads TGTGCCAGCAGCGTCGGACAGGGGGCTAGGCCCTACGAGCAGTACTTC. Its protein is CASSVGQGARPYEQYF.

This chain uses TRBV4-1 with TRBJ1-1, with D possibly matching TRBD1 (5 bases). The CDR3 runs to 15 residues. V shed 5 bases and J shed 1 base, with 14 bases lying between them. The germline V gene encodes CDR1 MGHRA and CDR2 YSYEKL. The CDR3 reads CASSKGAGPNTEAFF. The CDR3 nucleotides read TGCGCCAGCAGCAAAGGGGCAGGGCCGAACACTGAAGCTTTCTTT.

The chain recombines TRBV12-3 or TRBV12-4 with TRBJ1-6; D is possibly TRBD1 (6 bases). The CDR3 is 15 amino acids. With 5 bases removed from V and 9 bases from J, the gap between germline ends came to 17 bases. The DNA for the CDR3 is TGTGCCAGCAGTGTATGGGGGGCGCAGGGTTCACCCCTCCACTTT. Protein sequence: CASSVWGAQGSPLHF.

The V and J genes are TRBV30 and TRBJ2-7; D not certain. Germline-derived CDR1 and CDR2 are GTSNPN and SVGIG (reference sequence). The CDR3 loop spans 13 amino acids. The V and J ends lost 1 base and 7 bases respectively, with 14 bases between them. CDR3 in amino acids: CAWSGLHPQEQYF. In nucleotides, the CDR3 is TGTGCCTGGAGTGGGTTACACCCGCAGGAGCAGTACTTC.

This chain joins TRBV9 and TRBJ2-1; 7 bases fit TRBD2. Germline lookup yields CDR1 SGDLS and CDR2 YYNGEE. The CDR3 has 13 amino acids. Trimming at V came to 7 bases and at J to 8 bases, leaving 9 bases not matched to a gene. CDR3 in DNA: TGTGCCAGCGCGGGGACTATAGCTTATGAGCAGTTCTTC. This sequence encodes CASAGTIAYEQFF. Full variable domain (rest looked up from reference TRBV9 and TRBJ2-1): DSGVTQTPKHLITATGQRVTLRCSPRSGDLSVYWYQQSLDQGLQFLIQYYNGEERAKGNILERFSAQQFPDLHSELNLSSLELGDSALYFCASAGTIAYEQFFGPGTRLTVL.

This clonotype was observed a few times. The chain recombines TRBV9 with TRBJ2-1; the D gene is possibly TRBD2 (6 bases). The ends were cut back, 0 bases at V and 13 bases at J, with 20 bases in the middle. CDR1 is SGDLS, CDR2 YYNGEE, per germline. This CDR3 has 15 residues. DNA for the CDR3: TGTGCCAGCAGCGTAGAGGCGGGAAGCCGCCCCCCCCAGTTCTTC. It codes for CASSVEAGSRPPQFF.

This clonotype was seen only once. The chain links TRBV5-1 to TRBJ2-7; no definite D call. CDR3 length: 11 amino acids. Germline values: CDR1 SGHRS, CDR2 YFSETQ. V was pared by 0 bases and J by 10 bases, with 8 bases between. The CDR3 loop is CASSLVGLQYF. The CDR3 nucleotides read TGCGCCAGCAGCTTGGTCGGCTTACAGTACTTC.

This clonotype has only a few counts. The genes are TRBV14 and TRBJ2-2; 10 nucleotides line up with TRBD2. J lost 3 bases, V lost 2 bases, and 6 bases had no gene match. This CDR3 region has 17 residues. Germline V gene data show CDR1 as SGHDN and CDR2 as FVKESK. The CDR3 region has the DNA TGTGCCAGCAGCCAAACACTAGCGGGATGGTACACCGGGGAGCTGTTTTTT. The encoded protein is CASSQTLAGWYTGELFF.

DNA of the CDR3: TGTGCCAGCAGCTTAGAACGGAGTTTAATGAACACTGAAGCTTTCTTT. It translates to CASSLERSLMNTEAFF. The V gene is TRBV7-3, the J gene TRBJ1-1; D is ambiguous. CDR3 length equals 16 residues. With 2 bases removed from V and 0 bases from J, the gap between germline ends came to 13 bases. From germline, CDR1 is SGHTA and CDR2 FQGTGA.